The entry below describes one T cell receptor beta chain. What it binds is unknown. The length of the CDR3 is 13 residues. Trimming left V 5 bases short and J 4 bases short, with 11 bases between. Germline V gene sequence: CDR1 MNHEY, CDR2 SVGEGT. This record comes from a study of T cells in Graves' hyperthyroidism and ophthalmopathy. Study observations and caveats: By a 13 V-J model, ophthalmopathy was set apart from stable hyperthyroidism. Most thyroid clonotypes that were expanded above 0.001 also turned up in blood.

Researchers amplified the TCR beta CDR3 regions from RNA transcripts. In the first-round RT-PCR of the TCR CDR3, the HTBI primer set was used. Each CDR3 protein gets one entry after TCRdb re-called the multiplex PCR reads with MiXCR. The sample holds roughly 240,000 distinct CDR3 sequences, approximately 25% seen once. PBMCs were sourced from around 10 ml fresh peripheral blood. The source material was blood. The TCR originated in a woman aged 40-49 years with Graves' ophthalmopathy. This chain uses TRBV6-2 or TRBV6-3 with TRBJ1-2; possibly TRBD1 for D (5 bases). Here the CDR3 reads CASSQDMFYGYTF. The DNA for the CDR3 is TGTGCCAGCAGTCAGGACATGTTCTATGGCTACACCTTC.